This TCR beta chain was captured in a study of cytomegalovirus exposure and HLA in healthy donors. A word on this clone: Its antigen is as yet unknown.

Study-level findings and limits: One later analysis reportedly identified an Asian-associated ancestry cluster that showed fewer N-insertions than the roughly 700-donor mean. Donors were assumed by presence/absence analyses to have roughly uniform sequencing depth. Later analysis showed TCR association rates varying by HLA locus, highest for DRB1 and lowest for HLA-C.

V gave up 6 bases and J gave up 1 base, with 13 bases separating them. Germline values: CDR1 SNHLY, CDR2 FYNNEI. The CDR3 sequence is 14 residues long. Vbeta (60) and Jbeta (13) primers were used in the PCR. Sequencing was performed with immunoSEQ multiplex PCR; in TCRdb, only in-frame clones are kept and a portion is missing. Of approximately 120,000 clones listed, about three quarters are singletons. Sequenced material: PBMCs. This sequence was found in a young man in good health and CMV-seronegative. The chain links TRBV2 to TRBJ2-7, with D perhaps matching TRBD1 (6 bases). CDR3 bases: TGTGCCAGCAGGCCGGACAGTCAATCCTACGAGCAGTACTTC. This gives the protein CASRPDSQSYEQYF. Together with reference TRBV2 and TRBJ2-7, the CDR3 gives the full variable domain: EPEVTQTPSHQVTQMGQEVILRCVPISNHLYFYWYRQILGQKVEFLVSFYNNEISEKSEIFDDQFSVERPDGSNFTLKIRSTKLEDSAMYFCASRPDSQSYEQYFGPGTRLTVT.